These 16 T cell receptor beta chains came from one sample sequenced in a study of T cell responses to AZD1222 COVID-19 vaccine. Some clones are missing from TCRdb's copy, which holds only in-frame ones; the method was immunoSEQ multiplex PCR. The sample includes 150,000 to 200,000 clones, around 94% of them seen just once. Sequences were derived from peripheral blood, sampled on day 0 of AZD1222 vaccination. All receptors derive from an adult in good health.

The chain carries TRBV9 and TRBJ1-1, with D tentatively TRBD1 (5 bases). V lost 0 bases and J lost 2, with 11 bases in between. Germline V lookup: CDR1 SGDLS, CDR2 YYNGEE. The CDR3 loop spans 15 amino acids. CDR3 amino acids: CASSVAYGGNTEAFF. The CDR3 DNA follows: TGTGCCAGCAGCGTAGCTTACGGGGGAAACACTGAAGCTTTCTTT.

In its sample, this clone was seen once. The V and J genes are TRBV7-9 and TRBJ2-2; D is unresolved. Trimming shortened V by 1 base and J by 7 bases, and 4 bases separated the two germline ends. The germline CDR1 and CDR2 sequences are SEHNR and FQNEAQ (reference sequence). This CDR3 has 12 residues. CDR3 bases: TGTGCCAGCAGCTTAGGGGTCGGGGAGCTGTTTTTT. Amino acids: CASSLGVGELFF.

The chain recombines TRBV6-5 with TRBJ1-2; the D is unclear. The CDR3 length is 12 residues. CDR1 MNHEY and CDR2 SVGAGI come from the germline V gene. V was shortened by 6 bases and J by 1 base, with 6 bases between the two germline ends. CDR3 sequence: CASRDYNYGYTF. CDR3 nucleotide sequence: TGTGCCAGCAGAGACTATAACTATGGCTACACCTTC.

The chain employs TRBV5-4 and TRBJ2-3; TRBD2 matches at 11 bases. Looked up from germline, CDR1 is SGHNT and CDR2 is YYREEE (reference sequence). This CDR3 region has 16 residues. V lost 4 bases, J lost 5 bases, and 9 bases stayed unmatched. CDR3 sequence: CASSTGLAEGGDTQYF. The CDR3 coding sequence is TGTGCCAGCAGCACGGGACTAGCGGAGGGGGGAGATACGCAGTATTTT.

About this clone: One junction end does not reproduce the germline sequence, and a read error may be involved. The rearrangement links TRBV5-6 to TRBJ1-2, with 7 positions matching TRBD1. The CDR3 length is 14 residues. Looked up from germline, CDR1 is SGHDT and CDR2 is YYEEEE. CDR3 region: CASSTQGINYDYTF. DNA for the CDR3: TGTGCCAGCAGCACACAGGGGATTAACTATGACTACACCTTC.

This chain uses TRBV10-1 with TRBJ2-1; no clear D gene. Per germline, CDR1 WNHNN and CDR2 SYGVQD (reference sequence). The CDR3 has 14 amino acids. The V and J ends lost 0 bases and 4 bases respectively, with 7 bases between them. CDR3 DNA: TGCGCCAGCAGTGAGTCCCCTTCGTACAATGAGCAGTTCTTC. It codes for CASSESPSYNEQFF.

This rearrangement joins TRBV5-5 to TRBJ2-2, with 9 bases fitting TRBD2. Germline CDR1 SGHKS, CDR2 YYEKEE (reference sequence). V trimming: 0 bases; J trimming: 3 bases; junction bases outside the gene matches: 6. The CDR3 sequence is 17 residues long. CDR3 bases: TGTGCCAGCAGCTTGGCGATAAGGACTAGCGACACCGGGGAGCTGTTTTTT. Amino acids: CASSLAIRTSDTGELFF.

The chain has TRBV27 and TRBJ1-5, with unresolved D. CDR1 and CDR2 (germline): MNHEY, SMNVEV (reference sequence). This CDR3 has 14 amino acids. V gave up 0 bases and J gave up 4 bases, with 7 bases separating them. The CDR3 coding sequence is TGTGCCAGCAGTTTATCGAACGGGAATCAGCCCCAGCATTTT. Its translation: CASSLSNGNQPQHF.

The chain links TRBV10-2 to TRBJ1-6, with 7 bases aligning to TRBD1. This CDR3 comprises 16 residues. Germline V gene lookup returns CDR1 WSHSY and CDR2 SAAADI. The V segment lost 0 bases and the J segment 8 bases; nucleotides outside the gene matches: 7. The CDR3 DNA is TGCGCCAGCAGTGAGTCAGGGGGCGCGGCCTATTCACCCCTCCACTTT. Its translation: CASSESGGAAYSPLHF.

V usage is TRBV4-3 and J usage is TRBJ2-3; 7 bases agree with TRBD1. The CDR3 runs to 13 residues. Germline CDR1 LGHNA, CDR2 YSLEER. Unmatched junction bases numbered 2, after V lost 3 bases and J lost 5 bases. In DNA form, the CDR3 reads TGCGCCAGCAGCCAGGGACAGAGAGATACGCAGTATTTT. This translates into CASSQGQRDTQYF.

The chain employs TRBV7-2 and TRBJ1-6; 8 bases agree with TRBD1. Germline-derived CDR1 and CDR2 are SGHTA and FQGNSA. The CDR3 totals 14 residues. The V segment lost 5 bases and the J segment 7 bases; nucleotides outside the gene matches: 4. The CDR3 bases are TGTGCCAGCAGCCAAGGGACAGGCAATTCACCCCTCCACTTT. It is translated as CASSQGTGNSPLHF.

The chain joins TRBV7-8 to TRBJ1-2, with 7 bases that match TRBD1. Trimming at V came to 5 bases and at J to 2 bases, leaving 8 bases not matched to a gene. Germline CDR1 and CDR2: SGHVS and FQNEAQ. This CDR3 is built from 15 residues. The CDR3 nucleotides are TGTGCCAGCAGCCCGCGACAGGGACTAAACTATGGCTACACCTTC. This gives the protein CASSPRQGLNYGYTF.

The rearrangement uses TRBV6-5 and TRBJ1-2; 7 bases are shared with TRBD1. CDR3 length: 13 residues. Trimming cost V 2 bases and J 8 bases; bases outside gene matches: 5. Germline V gene sequence: CDR1 MNHEY, CDR2 SVGAGI. CDR3 in DNA: TGTGCCAGCAGTTACCAGGGGGTAAAAGGCTACACCTTC. Its translation is CASSYQGVKGYTF.

This clone was seen more than once but under ten times. The rearrangement links TRBV5-1 to TRBJ1-1; perhaps TRBD1 as D (6 bases). The CDR3 has 15 residues. The germline V gene has CDR1 SGHRS and CDR2 YFSETQ. V lost 4 bases to trimming and J lost 3 bases, with 16 bases between them. This CDR3 reads CASSIHEGVDTEAFF. CDR3 DNA: TGCGCCAGCAGCATTCACGAGGGGGTAGACACTGAAGCTTTCTTT. The whole variable domain, filled in from reference TRBV5-1 and TRBJ1-1, reads KAGVTQTPRYLIKTRGQQVTLSCSPISGHRSVSWYQQTPGQGLQFLFEYFSETQRNKGNFPGRFSGRQFSNSRSEMNVSTLELGDSALYLCASSIHEGVDTEAFFGQGTRLTVV.

The gene calls are TRBV10-3 and TRBJ2-2; 10 bases match TRBD1. Per germline, CDR1 ENHRY and CDR2 SYGVKD. The CDR3 is 16 residues long. With 6 bases clipped from V and 4 bases from J, the junction kept 8 bases outside the gene matches. The CDR3 bases are TGTGCCATCAGCATCGGCGGGACAGGGGTCACCGGGGAGCTGTTTTTT. Protein sequence: CAISIGGTGVTGELFF.

The chain recombines TRBV5-4 with TRBJ1-1; maybe TRBD1 (6 bases). The germline CDR1 and CDR2 sequences are SGHNT and YYREEE (reference sequence). The CDR3 is made up of 14 amino acids. V was cut by 1 base and J by 1 base, with 8 bases left in between. Here the CDR3 DNA reads TGTGCCAGCAGCTTGCAGGGACAGAACACTGAAGCTTTCTTT. Its protein is CASSLQGQNTEAFF. The whole variable domain, filled in from reference TRBV5-4 and TRBJ1-1, reads ETGVTQSPTHLIKTRGQQVTLRCSSQSGHNTVSWYQQALGQGPQFIFQYYREEENGRGNFPPRFSGLQFPNYSSELNVNALELDDSALYLCASSLQGQNTEAFFGQGTRLTVV.